This T cell receptor (beta chain) stems from a study of cytomegalovirus exposure and HLA in healthy donors. The study, taken as a whole, reports: For most TCR sequences rarity was the rule, although some public TCRs occurred in many donors. Apart from CMV serostatus, no immune exposure information was available. In an earlier analysis, most TCR beta V segments were productive about 87% or about 30% of the time.

Amplification used 60 Vbeta primers and 13 Jbeta primers. TCRdb's copy holds only in-frame clones and misses some; the assay was immunoSEQ multiplex PCR. The sample includes under 150,000 clones, 60% to 85% seen only once; the top ten take about 1.5%. After removal of 4 bases from V and 5 bases from J, the junction contained 10 bases not matched to a gene. Germline V gene lookup returns CDR1 SGHRS and CDR2 YFSETQ. This CDR3 spans 17 amino acids. Notes on this clone: Antigen: not known.

The chain links TRBV5-1 to TRBJ2-5, with 14 bases matching TRBD2. The material sequenced was PBMCs. The clonotype was recovered from a woman aged 40 to 50 in good health and CMV-seronegative. The CDR3 DNA follows: TGCGCCAGCAGCCTGGGACTAGCGGGGGTCCGAGGCGAGACCCAGTACTTC. Protein product: CASSLGLAGVRGETQYF.